This entry lists 15 T cell receptor beta chains sequenced from one sample in a study of OX40 agonist ivuxolimab in advanced cancers. Clones were read by immunoSEQ multiplex PCR, and TCRdb kept only the in-frame ones, dropping some. The table has some 66,000 clones, approximately 90% seen once. This sample comprised CD4+ or CD8+ T cells sorted from blood, obtained in a trial of the OX40 agonist ivuxolimab. These receptors came from an adult with an advanced solid tumor such as melanoma, head and neck, liver or kidney cancer.

The chain has TRBV28 and TRBJ2-3; D is uncertain. This CDR3 is built from 12 residues. Germline CDR1 MDHEN, CDR2 SYDVKM. V was trimmed by 7 bases and J by 4 bases, leaving 9 bases between them. CDR3 DNA: TGTGCCAGCACGACACCAGCAGATACGCAGTATTTT. As protein: CASTTPADTQYF.

This chain joins TRBV6-5 and TRBJ2-2, with D unresolved. The CDR3 is 13 residues long. The germline V and J ends were trimmed by 2 bases and 2 bases, with 3 bases remaining between them. Germline-derived CDR1 and CDR2 are MNHEY and SVGAGI. CDR3 sequence (DNA): TGTGCCAGCAGTTACACCAACACCGGGGAGCTGTTTTTT. Translation gives CASSYTNTGELFF.

The chain has TRBV28 and TRBJ1-5; 8 bases line up with TRBD1. The CDR3 has 14 residues. Germline-derived CDR1 and CDR2 are MDHEN and SYDVKM. Unmatched junction bases numbered 9, after V lost 7 bases and J lost 7 bases. Written as DNA, the CDR3 is TGTGCCAGCAAAGCTGGGACAGGAGGCCAGCCCCAGCATTTT. Encoded protein: CASKAGTGGQPQHF.

This sequence joins TRBV6-1 and TRBJ1-1, with a tentative D call TRBD1 (6 bases). Between the trimmed V and J ends, which lost 10 bases and 1 base, there was a span of 16 bases. Per germline, CDR1 MNHNS and CDR2 SASEGT. The CDR3 is made up of 14 amino acids. CDR3 in amino acids: CAMRDGQPNTEAFF. The CDR3 region has the DNA TGTGCCATGAGAGACGGACAGCCGAACACTGAAGCTTTCTTT.

This chain joins TRBV7-9 and TRBJ1-4; D is undetermined. Trimming cost V 1 base and J 5 bases, with 11 bases left between them. The germline V gene has CDR1 SEHNR and CDR2 FQNEAQ (reference sequence). The CDR3 spans 15 residues. CDR3 nucleotide sequence: TGTGCCAGCAGCTTAGAGGGATATATAAATGAAAAACTGTTTTTT. Its protein product is CASSLEGYINEKLFF. Filled out from reference TRBV7-9 and TRBJ1-4, the complete variable domain reads DTGVSQNPRHKITKRGQNVTFRCDPISEHNRLYWYRQTLGQGPEFLTYFQNEAQLEKSRLLSDRFSAERPKGSFSTLEIQRTEQGDSAMYLCASSLEGYINEKLFFGSGTQLSVL.

The rearrangement uses TRBV13 and TRBJ1-2, with D unclear. Germline assignment: CDR1 PRHDT and CDR2 FYEKMQ (reference sequence). The CDR3 is 16 residues long. Trimming cost V 4 bases and J 4 bases, with 19 bases left between them. CDR3 protein: CASSSSGRSGLYGYTF. CDR3 bases: TGTGCCAGCAGCTCCAGTGGTCGGTCTGGCCTCTATGGCTACACCTTC.

The rearrangement uses TRBV6-1 and TRBJ1-2, with D unresolved. The CDR3 is 13 residues long. Germline V gene data show CDR1 as MNHNS and CDR2 as SASEGT. Trimming removed 2 bases from V and 3 bases from J, with 7 bases in between. The CDR3 nucleotides are TGTGCCAGCAGTGAATCTCGGGACTATGGCTACACCTTC. It is translated as CASSESRDYGYTF.

V usage is TRBV5-6 and J usage is TRBJ1-2; TRBD1 matches at 7 bases. Germline-derived CDR1 and CDR2 are SGHDT and YYEEEE. The CDR3 sequence is 14 residues long. Trimming took 4 bases from V and 1 from J; bases not matched to a gene: 4. CDR3 bases: TGTGCCAGCAGCCCTGGACAGGTTAACTATGGCTACACCTTC. Protein product: CASSPGQVNYGYTF.

The rearrangement joins TRBV18 to TRBJ2-2, with D perhaps TRBD2 (5 bases). Trimming stripped 0 bases from V and 4 bases from J, with 12 bases between. This CDR3 comprises 16 residues. Per germline, CDR1 KGHSH and CDR2 LQKENI. CDR3 nucleotides: TGTGCCAGCTCACCACCAGGACTCCGGGGCACCGGGGAGCTGTTTTTT. Translation gives CASSPPGLRGTGELFF. Using reference TRBV18 and TRBJ2-2 for the parts outside the CDR3, the full variable domain is NAGVMQNPRHLVRRRGQEARLRCSPMKGHSHVYWYRQLPEEGLKFMVYLQKENIIDESGMPKERFSAEFPKEGPSILRIQQVVRGDSAAYFCASSPPGLRGTGELFFGEGSRLTVL.

This chain connects TRBV28 to TRBJ1-5, with TRBD1 matching 10 bases. Per germline, CDR1 MDHEN and CDR2 SYDVKM. V dropped 6 bases and J dropped 6; count of bases not matched to a gene: 14. The CDR3 has 17 residues. The CDR3 protein is CASSLLRDRGLVQPQHF. In nucleotides, the CDR3 is TGTGCCAGCAGCCTTTTACGCGACAGGGGGCTGGTTCAGCCCCAGCATTTT.

The genes are TRBV25-1 and TRBJ2-3, with D unresolved. Germline V gene sequence: CDR1 MGHDK, CDR2 SYGVNS. V lost 4 bases and J lost 9, with 11 bases in between. The CDR3 contains 12 residues. The CDR3 DNA is TGTGCCAGCAGTGCGCGGAAGGAGACGCAGTATTTT. Its translation is CASSARKETQYF.

The chain couples TRBV11-2 to TRBJ2-3; 13 bases match TRBD2. This CDR3 has 16 amino acids. Germline V CDR1 and CDR2: SGHAT, FQNNGV. Trimming cost V 5 bases and J 7 bases; bases outside gene matches: 9. The CDR3 DNA is TGTGCCAGCAGCCGACTAACTAGCGGGGGGGCGAATACGCAGTATTTT. As protein: CASSRLTSGGANTQYF.

The chain recombines TRBV11-2 with TRBJ2-7; weak D call: TRBD1 (5 bases). This CDR3 region has 13 residues. V gave up 1 base and J gave up 3 bases, with 7 bases separating them. From germline, CDR1 is SGHAT and CDR2 FQNNGV. The CDR3 spells CASSLGRVYEQYF. The CDR3, as DNA: TGTGCCAGCAGCTTAGGCAGGGTCTACGAGCAGTACTTC.

The CDR3 region is CASSSSGPDGYTF. The CDR3 nucleotides are TGCGCCAGCAGCTCATCGGGGCCTGATGGCTACACCTTC. V gene TRBV5-1 combines with J gene TRBJ1-2; tentatively, D is TRBD1 (5 bases). Germline V gene lookup returns CDR1 SGHRS and CDR2 YFSETQ. V lost 3 bases and J 6 bases, leaving 12 bases between the germline ends. The CDR3 loop spans 13 amino acids.

The chain combines TRBV7-6 with TRBJ1-4; TRBD1 agrees at 9 bases. The V and J ends lost 3 bases and 10 bases, in that order; junction bases with no gene match: 6. From germline, CDR1 is SGHVS and CDR2 FNYEAQ. The CDR3 totals 14 residues. The CDR3 loop is CASSFGQGRGKLFF. CDR3 DNA: TGTGCCAGCAGCTTTGGACAGGGGAGAGGAAAACTGTTTTTT.